The 21 T cell receptor beta chains in this list originate from one sample, sequenced in a study of Ad26.COV2.S vaccination and SARS-CoV-2 variants. As for treatment: 15 to 20 received Ad26.COV2.S at low or high dose, single or two shots; roughly 5 received placebo; per-sample allocation not given. Day 63 after the first injection of vaccine or placebo was the sampling time. Produced via immunoSEQ multiplex PCR; TCRdb's table is partial and in-frame only. The data hold some 390,000 clones, with 75% to 90% observed a single time. The material was peripheral blood, obtained in a trial of Ad26.COV2.S vaccine versus placebo. The receptors were sampled from a person between 18 and 60 years old who received the Ad26.COV2.S COVID-19 vaccine or a placebo.

The chain has TRBV5-4 and TRBJ1-2; 8 nucleotides align to TRBD1. This CDR3 region has 14 residues. Germline V CDR1 and CDR2: SGHNT, YYREEE (reference sequence). V lost 0 bases and J lost 8; bases outside the gene matches: 6. The CDR3 nucleotides are TGTGCCAGCAGCTTGGGGGACAGGTCAGAGGGCTACACCTTC. Its translation: CASSLGDRSEGYTF.

The CDR3 sequence is CASSQDERGKNTEAFF. The CDR3 coding sequence is TGTGCCAGCAGCCAAGATGAGAGAGGCAAGAACACTGAAGCTTTCTTT. The chain links TRBV4-2 to TRBJ1-1, with no clear D. CDR3 length: 16 amino acids. Germline-derived CDR1 and CDR2 are LGHNA and YNFKEQ. Trimming removed 0 bases from V and 1 base from J, with 12 bases in between.

The rearrangement uses TRBV15 and TRBJ2-1; 10 nucleotides agree with TRBD2. CDR3 length: 15 amino acids. Germline V CDR1 and CDR2: LNHNV, YYDKDF (reference sequence). Unmatched junction bases numbered 10, after V lost 8 bases and J lost 6 bases. The CDR3 here is CATRRLGTSANEQFF. In DNA, the CDR3 is TGTGCCACCCGCCGTTTGGGGACTAGCGCCAATGAGCAGTTCTTC.

J is TRBJ2-1 and V is TRBV9; 7 nucleotides match TRBD2. CDR3 length equals 12 residues. J lost 8 bases, V lost 5 bases, and 4 bases had no gene match. Germline lookup yields CDR1 SGDLS and CDR2 YYNGEE. In nucleotides, the CDR3 is TGTGCCAGCAGAGGACTAGGCGATGAGCAGTTCTTC. Translating it yields CASRGLGDEQFF.

The chain has TRBV28 and TRBJ1-1; the match to TRBD1 covers 8 bases. CDR1 and CDR2 (germline): MDHEN, SYDVKM. Germline trimming cut 2 bases from V and 6 bases from J; bases unmatched to any gene: 14. This CDR3 has 17 amino acids. CDR3 loop: CASSLDRGRPPFAEAFF. The CDR3 DNA reads as TGTGCCAGCAGTTTAGACAGGGGCCGGCCTCCTTTCGCTGAAGCTTTCTTT.

This clone was observed once. The chain carries TRBV7-2 and TRBJ1-1, with D unclear. The V and J ends lost 2 bases and 0 bases respectively, with 10 bases between them. Germline loops: CDR1 SGHTA, CDR2 FQGNSA. The CDR3 runs to 15 residues. The CDR3 region is CASSLSHRVNTEAFF. The CDR3 DNA follows: TGTGCCAGCAGCTTAAGTCACAGAGTGAACACTGAAGCTTTCTTT.

The J gene is TRBJ1-5, the V gene TRBV12-5; D is uncertain. CDR1 is LGHNT, CDR2 FRNRAP, per germline. The V end lost 2 bases, the J end lost 0 bases, and 5 bases lay between the germline ends. The CDR3 is 14 residues long. As DNA, the CDR3 is TGTGCTAGTGGTTTGAAGCCTAGCAATCAGCCCCAGCATTTT. This gives the protein CASGLKPSNQPQHF.

This chain links TRBV25-1 with TRBJ2-7; maybe TRBD1 (6 bases). With 8 bases removed from V and 1 base from J, the gap between germline ends came to 15 bases. Germline CDR1 is MGHDK and CDR2 is SYGVNS. The CDR3 has 14 amino acids. CDR3 sequence (DNA): TGTGCCAGCTCCGCCCCGACAGGATCCTACGAGCAGTACTTC. Translating it yields CASSAPTGSYEQYF.

This sequence joins TRBV29-1 and TRBJ2-7; D tentatively reads TRBD1 or TRBD2 (5 bases each). The CDR3 sequence is 13 residues long. Trimming cost V 5 bases and J 0 bases, with 11 bases left between them. The V gene's germline CDR1 is SQVTM and CDR2 ANQGSEA. CDR3 protein: CSVRGASSYEQYF. CDR3 in DNA: TGCAGCGTTCGGGGCGCGAGCTCCTACGAGCAGTACTTC.

V and J are TRBV2 and TRBJ2-1; tentative D call: TRBD2 (6 bases). The CDR3 runs to 9 residues. Germline values: CDR1 SNHLY, CDR2 FYNNEI. V lost 8 bases to trimming and J lost 14 bases, with 10 bases between them. The CDR3 here is CASGGIEFF. In DNA form, the CDR3 reads TGTGCCAGCGGCGGGATTGAGTTCTTC.

This rearrangement joins TRBV5-1 to TRBJ2-3, with TRBD2 identical over 12 bases. CDR3 size: 18 residues. The germline V gene has CDR1 SGHRS and CDR2 YFSETQ. V lost 0 bases and J lost 4; bases outside the gene matches: 9. The CDR3 DNA reads as TGCGCCAGCAGCTTGGTGACTAGCGGGAGTAGGAGGGCAGATACGCAGTATTTT. Translating gives CASSLVTSGSRRADTQYF.

This clone was seen a single time. This chain joins TRBV7-2 and TRBJ1-5, with D perhaps matching TRBD1 (5 bases). Germline CDR1 reads SGHTA; CDR2 reads FQGNSA. This CDR3 contains 15 residues. V was shortened by 5 bases and J by 3 bases, with 14 bases between the two germline ends. The CDR3 nucleotides are TGTGCCAGCAGCCCCACGGGGGACGCCAATCAGCCCCAGCATTTT. Amino acid sequence: CASSPTGDANQPQHF.

The chain couples TRBV5-1 to TRBJ2-1; 11 bases line up with TRBD2. Germline V gene sequence: CDR1 SGHRS, CDR2 YFSETQ. The CDR3 is 17 amino acids. V was pared by 1 base and J by 4 bases, with 7 bases of the junction left unmatched. CDR3 in amino acids: CASSLRTSGRGYNEQFF. The CDR3 DNA reads TGCGCCAGCAGCTTGAGGACTAGCGGGCGGGGGTACAATGAGCAGTTCTTC.

The chain carries TRBV5-5 and TRBJ1-2; no clear D gene. The CDR3 loop spans 13 amino acids. Germline CDR1 is SGHKS and CDR2 is YYEKEE (reference sequence). V lost 4 bases to trimming and J lost 8 bases, with 15 bases between them. CDR3 sequence: CASSPSPGSGYTF. DNA of the CDR3: TGTGCCAGCAGCCCTTCCCCCGGATCGGGCTACACCTTC.

The chain has TRBV4-2 and TRBJ1-2; weak D call: TRBD1 (6 bases). Per the germline V gene, CDR1 is LGHNA and CDR2 is YNFKEQ. This CDR3 has 14 amino acids. V gave up 4 bases and J gave up 7 bases, with 16 bases separating them. The CDR3 bases are TGTGCCAGCAGCCGGGGAATCGGAGGGGGTGGCTACACCTTC. Translated, it gives CASSRGIGGGGYTF.

This clone was found once. The V and J genes are TRBV19 and TRBJ2-5, with TRBD2 as a possible D gene (5 bases). The CDR3 length is 14 residues. V was cut by 4 bases and J by 4 bases, with 13 bases left in between. Germline V lookup: CDR1 LNHDA, CDR2 SQIVND (reference sequence). CDR3 in amino acids: CASSTGVSGETQYF. The CDR3 nucleotides read TGTGCCAGTAGTACTGGTGTGAGCGGAGAGACCCAGTACTTC.

V and J are TRBV5-1 and TRBJ1-2; 10 bases fit TRBD1. Per germline, CDR1 SGHRS and CDR2 YFSETQ. V lost 5 bases to trimming and J lost 3 bases; unmatched junction nucleotides: 7. CDR3 size: 15 residues. The CDR3 here is CASREGQGLDYGYTF. In DNA form, the CDR3 reads TGCGCCAGCAGAGAGGGACAGGGGCTCGACTATGGCTACACCTTC.

V is TRBV19 and J is TRBJ1-2; 7 bases map to TRBD1. The CDR3 spans 13 residues. Germline lookup yields CDR1 LNHDA and CDR2 SQIVND (reference sequence). J gave up 2 bases and V 8 bases, and 5 bases lay outside the gene matches. For the CDR3, the DNA is TGTGCCAGTCGGGAACAGGGGAACTATGGCTACACCTTC. Translated: CASREQGNYGYTF.

This chain connects TRBV7-9 to TRBJ2-1, with TRBD2 identical over 12 bases. CDR1 SEHNR and CDR2 FQNEAQ come from the germline V gene (reference sequence). With V trimmed by 4 bases and J by 8 bases, 9 bases remained unmatched. CDR3 length: 16 amino acids. CDR3 protein: CASSSQTSGSGDEQFF. In nucleotides, the CDR3 is TGTGCCAGCAGCTCCCAGACTAGCGGGAGCGGCGATGAGCAGTTCTTC. Supplemented by reference TRBV7-9 and TRBJ2-1, the full variable domain reads DTGVSQNPRHKITKRGQNVTFRCDPISEHNRLYWYRQTLGQGPEFLTYFQNEAQLEKSRLLSDRFSAERPKGSFSTLEIQRTEQGDSAMYLCASSSQTSGSGDEQFFGPGTRLTVL.

This chain uses TRBV7-9 with TRBJ1-1; D might be TRBD1 (6 bases). Germline V gene sequence: CDR1 SEHNR, CDR2 FQNEAQ (reference sequence). The CDR3 sequence is 15 residues long. V was shortened by 5 bases and J by 1 base, with 14 bases between the two germline ends. The CDR3 sequence: CASSPQGSANTEAFF. The CDR3 DNA sequence: TGTGCCAGCAGCCCGCAGGGGTCCGCGAACACTGAAGCTTTCTTT.

The chain combines TRBV7-2 with TRBJ1-4, with D unresolved. This CDR3 is 13 amino acids long. Germline CDR1 reads SGHTA; CDR2 reads FQGNSA. V lost 5 bases to trimming and J lost 6 bases, with 10 bases between them. The CDR3 loop is CASSPQSDEKLFF. CDR3 DNA sequence: TGTGCCAGCAGCCCACAGTCTGATGAAAAACTGTTTTTT. The whole variable domain, remainder taken from reference TRBV7-2 and TRBJ1-4, is GAGVSQSPSNKVTEKGKDVELRCDPISGHTALYWYRQSLGQGLEFLIYFQGNSAPDKSGLPSDRFSAERTGGSVSTLTIQRTQQEDSAVYLCASSPQSDEKLFFGSGTQLSVL.